The next 26 T cell receptor beta chains were all read from a single sample in a study of CD8+ T cells in alopecia areata. RNA was isolated and reverse transcribed to cDNA, the sequencing template. Generated by immunoSEQ multiplex PCR, the TCRdb table keeps only in-frame clones and is missing some. Here the sample spans 170,000 or so clones, around three fifths being singletons. Source: CD4+ T cells sorted from blood, taken at week 0. These TCRs come from a human donor with alopecia areata.

The genes are TRBV11-2 and TRBJ1-3; possibly TRBD1 for D (6 bases). The V gene lost 0 bases and the J gene lost 0 bases, with 12 bases spanning the gap. The CDR3 runs to 17 residues. CDR1 and CDR2 from the germline V gene are SGHAT and FQNNGV. CDR3 DNA: TGTGCCAGCAGCTTAGATCGGACAGCACTCTCTGGAAACACCATATATTTT. Protein product: CASSLDRTALSGNTIYF.

As for this clone: This sample also contains other DNA sequences that code for the same CDR3. This sequence joins TRBV29-1 and TRBJ1-3, with no clear D. V was shortened by 4 bases and J by 0 bases, with 7 bases between the two germline ends. Germline loops: CDR1 SQVTM, CDR2 ANQGSEA. The CDR3 sequence is 13 residues long. The chain's CDR3 is CSVGGGSGNTIYF. The CDR3 DNA sequence: TGCAGCGTTGGTGGCGGCTCTGGAAACACCATATATTTT.

This clone was counted a few times. The CDR3: CASSIRQVGVNEQFF. The CDR3 nucleotides read TGTGCCAGCAGCATACGCCAGGTGGGGGTCAATGAGCAGTTCTTC. This rearrangement joins TRBV6-1 to TRBJ2-1; TRBD1 or TRBD2 may be the D gene (5 bases each). Trimming took off 6 bases at V and 6 bases at J, with 18 bases between the two ends. Germline lookup yields CDR1 MNHNS and CDR2 SASEGT. The CDR3 totals 15 residues.

The rearrangement links TRBV29-1 to TRBJ2-7; 10 bases map to TRBD1. Looked up from germline, CDR1 is SQVTM and CDR2 is ANQGSEA. The length of the CDR3 is 13 residues. J was trimmed by 7 bases and V by 8 bases; bases with no gene match: 11. For the CDR3, the DNA is TGCAGCCACACGACAGGGGGCTTGGGGGAGCAGTACTTC. The encoded protein is CSHTTGGLGEQYF.

V and J are TRBV5-6 and TRBJ2-7; maybe TRBD2 (5 bases). Germline V gene data show CDR1 as SGHDT and CDR2 as YYEEEE. This CDR3 is built from 13 residues. Trimming pared 4 bases from V and 1 base from J, leaving 9 bases between. The CDR3 DNA reads TGTGCCAGCAGCGTTAGCGCGTCCTACGAGCAGTACTTC. It is translated as CASSVSASYEQYF. The full variable domain, its missing parts supplied by reference TRBV5-6 and TRBJ2-7, is DAGVTQSPTHLIKTRGQQVTLRCSPKSGHDTVSWYQQALGQGPQFIFQYYEEEERQRGNFPDRFSGHQFPNYSSELNVNALLLGDSALYLCASSVSASYEQYFGPGTRLTVT.

This clone has a handful of counts. This chain connects TRBV4-2 to TRBJ1-1; D not certain. The length of the CDR3 is 17 residues. CDR1 is LGHNA and CDR2 is YNFKEQ in the germline V gene. V was cut by 4 bases and J by 1 base, with 19 bases left in between. CDR3 protein: CASSRDLVGSSNTEAFF. DNA of the CDR3: TGTGCCAGCAGCCGGGATTTAGTCGGGTCCTCGAACACTGAAGCTTTCTTT.

This clone has a handful of counts. This chain uses TRBV5-1 with TRBJ2-7, with a possible D match to TRBD1 (6 bases). Germline V gene lookup returns CDR1 SGHRS and CDR2 YFSETQ. CDR3 length: 14 amino acids. The germline V and J ends were trimmed by 1 base and 6 bases, with 14 bases remaining between them. CDR3 sequence: CASSLNNRDTEQYF. For the CDR3, the DNA is TGCGCCAGCAGCTTGAACAACAGGGACACCGAGCAGTACTTC.

This chain uses TRBV2 with TRBJ1-6; unclear D gene. The CDR3 is made up of 15 amino acids. Germline CDR1 and CDR2: SNHLY and FYNNEI. V lost 4 bases, J lost 9 bases, and 16 bases lay in between. The CDR3 loop is CASSALGRGGSPLHF. CDR3 sequence (DNA): TGTGCCAGCAGTGCCCTAGGGCGCGGTGGTTCACCCCTCCACTTT.

This clone showed up just once. The gene calls are TRBV29-1 and TRBJ1-4; D ambiguous. Germline V CDR1 and CDR2: SQVTM, ANQGSEA. The V end lost 4 bases, the J end lost 8 bases, and 11 bases lay between the germline ends. CDR3 length: 12 amino acids. The CDR3 spells CSVGRSGEKLFF. CDR3 coding DNA: TGCAGCGTTGGTCGGTCAGGAGAAAAACTGTTTTTT.

This chain uses TRBV29-1 with TRBJ1-1; TRBD1 aligns across 7 bases. J was trimmed by 4 bases and V by 1 base; bases with no gene match: 6. This CDR3 has 14 amino acids. CDR1 is SQVTM and CDR2 is ANQGSEA in the germline V gene. CDR3 DNA sequence: TGCAGCGTTGAAGTACAGGGGCGAAGCACTGAAGCTTTCTTT. This sequence encodes CSVEVQGRSTEAFF.

CDR3 protein: CASSLPSLDTQYF. CDR3 in DNA: TGCGCCAGCAGCTTGCCTAGTTTGGATACGCAGTATTTT. The chain combines TRBV5-1 with TRBJ2-3; D is unclear. With 1 base removed from V and 6 bases from J, the gap between germline ends came to 9 bases. Germline loops: CDR1 SGHRS, CDR2 YFSETQ. The CDR3 length is 13 residues.

Worth noting for this clone: The sample has other DNA sequences that encode this CDR3 too. This chain connects TRBV9 to TRBJ2-7; D not certain. The V and J ends lost 0 bases and 1 base respectively, with 5 bases between them. CDR3 size: 13 residues. Germline lookup yields CDR1 SGDLS and CDR2 YYNGEE. The CDR3 reads CASSVGGSYEQYF. The CDR3 DNA sequence: TGTGCCAGCAGCGTAGGCGGTTCCTACGAGCAGTACTTC.

This chain joins TRBV2 and TRBJ2-1; TRBD1 agrees at 7 bases. The CDR3 loop spans 13 amino acids. J was trimmed by 5 bases and V by 4 bases; bases with no gene match: 2. Germline CDR1 is SNHLY and CDR2 is FYNNEI. The CDR3: CASSGDRHNEQFF. CDR3 nucleotide sequence: TGTGCCAGCAGTGGGGACAGACACAATGAGCAGTTCTTC.

The chain links TRBV30 to TRBJ1-1, with D tentatively TRBD1 (5 bases). Per germline, CDR1 GTSNPN and CDR2 SVGIG (reference sequence). Trimming shortened V by 5 bases and J by 4 bases, and 14 bases separated the two germline ends. The CDR3 sequence is 13 residues long. The CDR3 loop is CAWGGVQGTEAFF. CDR3 nucleotide sequence: TGTGCCTGGGGGGGGGTCCAGGGCACTGAAGCTTTCTTT.

V usage is TRBV7-8 and J usage is TRBJ1-2; D perhaps matches TRBD1 (6 bases). The germline V gene encodes CDR1 SGHVS and CDR2 FQNEAQ. CDR3 length: 15 amino acids. Trimming stripped 5 bases from V and 4 bases from J, with 17 bases between. CDR3 DNA: TGTGCCAGCAGCAATACAGGGAATCGGGGCTATGGCTACACCTTC. Amino acid sequence: CASSNTGNRGYGYTF.

The chain recombines TRBV7-8 with TRBJ1-1, with D hard to call. CDR1 and CDR2 from the germline V gene are SGHVS and FQNEAQ. The CDR3 covers 14 residues. V gave up 3 bases and J gave up 1 base, with 9 bases separating them. DNA for the CDR3: TGTGCCAGCAGCTTTCAGTATCAGAACACTGAAGCTTTCTTT. Translating gives CASSFQYQNTEAFF.

This chain links TRBV5-1 with TRBJ2-3; maybe TRBD2 (5 bases). V was shortened by 0 bases and J by 0 bases, with 8 bases between the two germline ends. This CDR3 is 15 amino acids long. Germline lookup yields CDR1 SGHRS and CDR2 YFSETQ. The chain's CDR3 is CASSLVTGSTDTQYF. The CDR3 DNA sequence: TGCGCCAGCAGCTTGGTGACGGGGAGCACAGATACGCAGTATTTT.

This clone has a handful of counts. V is TRBV20-1 and J is TRBJ2-3; D not resolved. With 1 base removed from V and 6 bases from J, the gap between germline ends came to 5 bases. The germline CDR1 and CDR2 sequences are DFQATT and SNEGSKA (reference sequence). This CDR3 is built from 11 residues. The CDR3 sequence: CSARVGDTQYF. For the CDR3, the DNA is TGCAGTGCTAGAGTTGGGGATACGCAGTATTTT.

The chain links TRBV12-5 to TRBJ2-5; D not resolved. The CDR3 loop spans 13 amino acids. Looked up from germline, CDR1 is LGHNT and CDR2 is FRNRAP. The germline V and J ends were trimmed by 7 bases and 3 bases, with 12 bases remaining between them. The CDR3 coding sequence is TGTGCTAGTGCAGACCGGATTAAAGAGACCCAGTACTTC. Translating it yields CASADRIKETQYF. Variable domain in full (rest from reference TRBV12-5 and TRBJ2-5): DARVTQTPRHKVTEMGQEVTMRCQPILGHNTVFWYRQTMMQGLELLAYFRNRAPLDDSGMPKDRFSAEMPDATLATLKIQPSEPRDSAVYFCASADRIKETQYFGPGTRLLVL.

This chain connects TRBV7-9 to TRBJ1-2; D is unresolved. The CDR3 runs 13 residues. The V and J ends lost 2 bases and 11 bases respectively, with 15 bases between them. In germline, CDR1 is SEHNR, CDR2 FQNEAQ (reference sequence). The CDR3 protein is CASSLSQRVGYTF. The CDR3 DNA reads as TGTGCCAGCAGCTTATCCCAGCGGGTAGGGTACACCTTC. Filled out from reference TRBV7-9 and TRBJ1-2, the complete variable domain reads DTGVSQNPRHKITKRGQNVTFRCDPISEHNRLYWYRQTLGQGPEFLTYFQNEAQLEKSRLLSDRFSAERPKGSFSTLEIQRTEQGDSAMYLCASSLSQRVGYTFGSGTRLTVV.

The chain couples TRBV19 to TRBJ2-7, with D possibly TRBD1 on 6 matching bases. V was trimmed by 5 bases and J by 2 bases, leaving 16 bases between them. This CDR3 contains 15 residues. The V gene's germline CDR1 is LNHDA and CDR2 SQIVND (reference sequence). CDR3 nucleotides: TGTGCCAGTAGTGCCTGGACAGAAGGGGCCTACGAGCAGTACTTC. Translation: CASSAWTEGAYEQYF. Full variable domain (remainder filled in from reference TRBV19 and TRBJ2-7): DGGITQSPKYLFRKEGQNVTLSCEQNLNHDAMYWYRQDPGQGLRLIYYSQIVNDFQKGDIAEGYSVSREKKESFPLTVTSAQKNPTAFYLCASSAWTEGAYEQYFGPGTRLTVT.

The V call is TRBV15, the J call TRBJ1-4; no reliable D call. Trimming took 1 base from V and 2 from J, leaving 5 bases between them. Germline V gene data show CDR1 as LNHNV and CDR2 as YYDKDF (reference sequence). CDR3 size: 14 residues. CDR3 sequence: CATSRARTNEKLFF. The CDR3 coding sequence is TGTGCCACCAGCAGAGCGAGGACTAATGAAAAACTGTTTTTT.

J is TRBJ2-7 and V is TRBV6-6; D is uncertain. V lost 0 bases to trimming and J lost 4 bases, with 4 bases between them. The CDR3 covers 12 residues. Germline CDR1 is MNHNY and CDR2 is SVGAGI (reference sequence). The CDR3 coding sequence is TGTGCCAGCAGTTACTCGAGATACGAGCAGTACTTC. This encodes CASSYSRYEQYF.

The table lists this clone with a few counts. The gene calls are TRBV30 and TRBJ2-1, with TRBD2 matching 7 bases. V lost 8 bases, J lost 4 bases, and 17 bases stayed unmatched. CDR3 length equals 16 residues. CDR1 is GTSNPN, CDR2 SVGIG, per germline (reference sequence). The CDR3 DNA follows: TGTGCCGGACGAATTTTCGGTCCAGCGGGGTACAATGAGCAGTTCTTC. Encoded protein: CAGRIFGPAGYNEQFF.

This clone was seen a handful of times. V usage is TRBV4-1 and J usage is TRBJ2-1; D is unresolved. This CDR3 has 16 amino acids. The germline V and J ends were trimmed by 0 bases and 5 bases, with 14 bases remaining between them. CDR1 is MGHRA, CDR2 YSYEKL, per germline. The CDR3 protein is CASSQDVSRVHNEQFF. CDR3 sequence (DNA): TGCGCCAGCAGCCAAGATGTTTCAAGGGTTCACAATGAGCAGTTCTTC.

This chain uses TRBV30 with TRBJ1-6, with a possible D match to TRBD1 (6 bases). Germline CDR1 and CDR2: GTSNPN and SVGIG (reference sequence). Trimming cost V 0 bases and J 10 bases, with 19 bases left between them. This CDR3 comprises 16 residues. CDR3 nucleotide sequence: TGTGCCTGGAGTGTACGCATGGCAGGGGTGGGGTCACCCCTCCACTTT. It specifies CAWSVRMAGVGSPLHF.